This T cell receptor (beta chain) was sequenced in a study of post-analysis software for immune sequencing data. Whole-study context: The patients showed relapsing-remitting, secondary progressive and progressive-relapsing multiple sclerosis courses. Study-level findings and limits: Among a handful of TRBV segments more frequent in patients than controls were TRBV5-6, TRBV5-1 and TRBV20-1. Multiple sclerosis patients showed significantly lower normalized Chao1 diversity than controls did.

This clonotype has a handful of counts. What it binds is unknown. Trimming removed 3 bases from V and 3 bases from J, with 14 bases in between. Germline lookup yields CDR1 MNHEY and CDR2 SMNVEV (reference sequence). This CDR3 is built from 15 residues. Unique-molecular-identifier-tagged TCR beta cDNA libraries were used. Once roughly 0.85 to 11 million T cells were used, hundreds of thousands of cDNA molecules resulted. MiXCR was run by TCRdb on the PCR reads, yielding one entry per CDR3 protein. Here the sample spans hundreds of thousands of distinct CDR3 sequences, roughly 50% being singletons. The V and J genes are TRBV27 and TRBJ1-2, with D uncertain. The clonotype comes from a girl between 10 and 17 years old with multiple sclerosis. Specimen: blood. The CDR3 here is CASSFQASGYYGYTF. DNA of the CDR3: TGTGCCAGCAGTTTCCAAGCAAGTGGTTACTATGGCTACACCTTC.